These T cell receptor beta chains were read from a single sample in a study of T-cell reconstitution after alpha-beta-depleted transplantation in children. In TCRdb, the PCR reads were re-called with MiXCR into one record per CDR3 protein. The table lists 200,000 to 250,000 distinct CDR3 sequences, 6.6% of them singletons. The specimen was PBMCs, collected before TCRalphabeta/CD19-depleted stem cell transplant. Source of these receptors: a boy between 2 and 10 years old with acute lymphoblastic leukemia, due to receive a stem cell transplant. CDR3s leave out the opening cysteine and the closing phenylalanine or tryptophan.

j_gene | v_gene | CDR3aa
TRBJ2-2 | TRBV7-3 | ATGGGISGNTGELF
TRBJ2-1 | TRBV11-2 | ASSPRGGVINEQF
TRBJ1-3 | TRBV3-1 | ASSQGDSRNTIY
TRBJ1-5 | TRBV29-1 | SVEDGAVSQH
TRBJ2-4 | TRBV12-3/TRBV12-4 | ASSLTGIGDIQY
TRBJ1-3 | TRBV20-1 | SATGFAGNTIY
TRBJ1-1 | TRBV5-1 | ASSLLVGGGTEAF
TRBJ2-1 | TRBV28 | ASRITGTGGNEQF
TRBJ2-3 | TRBV7-2 | ASSRGQAYDDTQY
TRBJ2-7 | TRBV5-1 | ASTRGRDGTGFDEQY
TRBJ2-5 | TRBV11-1 | ASRRGRQETQY
TRBJ1-5 | TRBV20-1 | SAIGTGDIRNQPQH
TRBJ2-1 | TRBV12-3/TRBV12-4 | ASSPNLSYNEQF
TRBJ2-5 | TRBV7-9 | ASSLSGYQETQY
TRBJ2-1 | TRBV7-9 | ASRGDGSKEGEQF
TRBJ2-7 | TRBV28 | ASRATGWQY
TRBJ2-7 | TRBV4-2 | ASSQEGLAGGPYEQY
TRBJ1-2 | TRBV7-3 | ASSTPGQYGYT
TRBJ2-5 | TRBV25-1 | ASSELVVAGGPGTQY
TRBJ2-2 | TRBV28 | ASSLSRMTGELF
TRBJ2-1 | TRBV5-1 | ASSLAWGGALNEQF
TRBJ2-2 | TRBV27 | ASSGTASGSGGELF
TRBJ1-1 | TRBV29-1 | SVNRESGTEAF
TRBJ2-7 | TRBV7-2 | ASSSGAGGYEQY
TRBJ2-2 | TRBV15 | ATGLSNTGELF
TRBJ2-1 | TRBV14 | ASSRREGNSYNEQF
TRBJ1-5 | TRBV6-2/TRBV6-3 | ASSYGQGGNQPQH
TRBJ1-6 | TRBV7-9 | ASRYDGNSPLH
TRBJ1-1 | TRBV3-1 | ASSQIPDTEAF
TRBJ2-4 | TRBV13 | ASSLMAGLAIQY
TRBJ1-6 | TRBV10-2 | ASSQYRLPANSPLH
TRBJ2-1 | TRBV20-1 | SARSYYSAPRANEQF
TRBJ2-1 | TRBV10-3 | AISAGDYNEQF
TRBJ1-1 | TRBV27 | ASSLSWGREAF
TRBJ1-1 | TRBV6-2/TRBV6-3 | ASSSSTRGGNTEAF
TRBJ2-7 | TRBV7-2 | ASSPRQGSNEQY
TRBJ1-2 | TRBV4-3 | ASSQEGDVLYGYT
TRBJ2-1 | TRBV5-1 | ASSSPMGPAPNEQF
TRBJ2-7 | TRBV29-1 | SVEVVDGSDEQY
TRBJ2-7 | TRBV28 | ASSFSDRSYEQY
TRBJ2-3 | TRBV7-8 | ASGPSTDTQY
TRBJ1-2 | TRBV20-1 | SADEDRRLYGYT
TRBJ2-3 | TRBV12-3/TRBV12-4 | ASSLTGVLTDTQY
TRBJ1-1 | TRBV28 | ASSGVGTTEAF
TRBJ2-7 | TRBV7-9 | ASSFGRTSTYEQY
TRBJ2-3 | TRBV5-1 | ASSPGLADPMGTDTQY
TRBJ2-7 | TRBV4-2 | ASSHPPTSGLGYEQY
TRBJ2-5 | TRBV5-1 | ASSEGTGGISETQY
TRBJ1-5 | TRBV7-2 | ASSPGGQRDHQPQH
TRBJ2-5 | TRBV7-2 | ASSWGTGRGETQY
TRBJ2-1 | TRBV5-1 | ASSISTGLNEQF
TRBJ2-5 | TRBV5-1 | ASSMGLSQETQY
TRBJ1-2 | TRBV7-9 | ASSHGIHYGYT
TRBJ2-3 | TRBV28 | ASSQAGGVKDTQY